This TCR beta chain was sequenced during a study of cytomegalovirus exposure and HLA in healthy donors. This CDR3 spans 16 amino acids. V shed 4 bases and J 5 bases; nucleotides not matched to a gene: 9. CDR1 and CDR2 (germline): SGHRS, YFSETQ. PCR primers comprised 60 Vbeta and 13 Jbeta primers. TCRdb keeps only in-frame clones here, not all; method: immunoSEQ multiplex PCR. This sample yields around 190,000 clones, of which about 82% are seen a single time; less than 2.5% belongs to the top ten. This receptor was taken from a woman in her 50s in good health and CMV-seronegative. The genes are TRBV5-1 and TRBJ2-7, with 13 bases that match TRBD2. Specimen: PBMCs. CDR3 sequence: CASSLRTSGSVNEQYF. The CDR3 coding sequence is TGCGCCAGCAGCCTACGGACTAGCGGGAGCGTAAACGAGCAGTACTTC.